The next 11 T cell receptor beta chains were all read from a single sample in a study of cytomegalovirus exposure and HLA in healthy donors. In the PCR, 60 Vbeta and 13 Jbeta primers were used. Sequencing was performed with immunoSEQ multiplex PCR; in TCRdb, only in-frame clones are kept and a portion is missing. The data show some 130,000 clones, around 83% seen once. The sample taken for sequencing was PBMCs. All receptors derive from a woman in her twenties or thirties in good health and CMV-seropositive.

The J gene is TRBJ1-6, the V gene TRBV6-1; D call uncertain. The V gene lost 0 bases and the J gene lost 7 bases, with 7 bases spanning the gap. CDR1 is MNHNS, CDR2 SASEGT, per germline. The CDR3 runs 14 residues. CDR3 residues: CASSEAGSNSPLHF. The CDR3 bases are TGTGCCAGCAGTGAAGCCGGGAGCAATTCACCCCTCCACTTT.

This chain links TRBV4-1 with TRBJ1-5; D gene uncertain. This CDR3 contains 13 residues. Trimming stripped 2 bases from V and 3 bases from J, with 5 bases between. Germline V CDR1 and CDR2: MGHRA, YSYEKL. The CDR3 sequence: CASSQSVNQPQHF. In DNA, the CDR3 is TGCGCCAGCAGCCAATCGGTCAATCAGCCCCAGCATTTT.

V usage is TRBV30 and J usage is TRBJ2-3; D gene uncertain. In germline, CDR1 is GTSNPN, CDR2 SVGIG (reference sequence). The V and J ends lost 4 bases and 0 bases respectively, with 5 bases between them. CDR3 length: 12 residues. This CDR3 reads CAWTVSTDTQYF. CDR3 sequence (DNA): TGTGCCTGGACCGTTAGCACAGATACGCAGTATTTT.

The chain recombines TRBV7-9 with TRBJ1-5, with TRBD1 as a possible D gene (5 bases). CDR3 length: 13 amino acids. With 5 bases removed from V and 6 bases from J, the gap between germline ends came to 11 bases. Looked up from germline, CDR1 is SEHNR and CDR2 is FQNEAQ (reference sequence). The CDR3 loop reads CASSNSGFQPQHF. CDR3 DNA sequence: TGTGCCAGCAGCAACTCAGGGTTTCAGCCCCAGCATTTT.

The chain links TRBV5-1 to TRBJ2-3, with 9 bases aligning to TRBD2. The length of the CDR3 is 15 residues. The germline CDR1 and CDR2 sequences are SGHRS and YFSETQ. After removal of 7 bases from V and 6 bases from J, the junction contained 12 bases not matched to a gene. CDR3 in DNA: TGCGCCAGCCTTATCGGGCGGGGGGGCCTGGATACGCAGTATTTT. Amino acid sequence: CASLIGRGGLDTQYF.

V and J are TRBV7-8 and TRBJ2-5; maybe TRBD2 (6 bases). The germline V and J ends were trimmed by 3 bases and 4 bases, with 9 bases remaining between them. The CDR3 is 13 amino acids. Germline CDR1 and CDR2: SGHVS and FQNEAQ. In DNA form, the CDR3 reads TGTGCCAGCAGCTTCGGAGGGAGAGAGACCCAGTACTTC. As protein: CASSFGGRETQYF.

The chain recombines TRBV28 with TRBJ2-7; 8 nucleotides line up with TRBD1. The CDR3 is 11 amino acids. The germline gives CDR1 MDHEN, CDR2 SYDVKM. After removal of 3 bases from V and 9 bases from J, the junction contained 1 base not matched to a gene. The CDR3: CASSLTGVQYF. The CDR3 DNA is TGTGCCAGCAGTTTGACAGGGGTGCAGTACTTC.

The chain employs TRBV5-1 and TRBJ2-2; 7 bases match TRBD2. Trimming took 3 bases from V and 0 from J; bases not matched to a gene: 5. The CDR3 runs to 16 residues. Germline loops: CDR1 SGHRS, CDR2 YFSETQ. CDR3 sequence (DNA): TGCGCCAGCAGCTGGGCGGGGGATTCGAACACCGGGGAGCTGTTTTTT. It yields the protein CASSWAGDSNTGELFF.

This clone was picked up a small number of times. The V gene is TRBV6-5, the J gene TRBJ2-5; 7 nucleotides align to TRBD2. The CDR3 consists of 14 residues. Germline lookup yields CDR1 MNHEY and CDR2 SVGAGI. Losses at the gene ends were 6 bases for V and 1 base for J; bases not matched to a gene: 5. Here the CDR3 reads CASRVLAAQETQYF. DNA of the CDR3: TGTGCCAGCAGGGTTCTAGCGGCCCAAGAGACCCAGTACTTC.

The rearrangement uses TRBV5-1 and TRBJ1-4; 10 bases agree with TRBD1. Trimming took 0 bases from V and 5 from J; bases not matched to a gene: 1. The germline V gene has CDR1 SGHRS and CDR2 YFSETQ. This CDR3 is 15 amino acids long. CDR3 coding DNA: TGCGCCAGCAGCTTGGGGGGACAGGGGAATGAAAAACTGTTTTTT. Its translation: CASSLGGQGNEKLFF.

The J gene is TRBJ2-7, the V gene TRBV7-8; TRBD1 matches 10 bases. Trimming at V came to 5 bases and at J to 3 bases, leaving 13 bases not matched to a gene. The CDR3 sequence is 17 residues long. The germline V gene has CDR1 SGHVS and CDR2 FQNEAQ. CDR3 protein: CASSTTISGTGDYEQYF. As DNA, the CDR3 is TGTGCCAGCAGCACCACCATTTCCGGGACAGGGGACTACGAGCAGTACTTC.